The TCR beta chain described here comes from a study of shared clonotypes between healthy human individuals. It was at deep level that the assay was run. Per the authors' pipeline: Junction-only sequences produced by ImmunoSEQ had no quality scores, so filtering differed. Some clones are missing from TCRdb's copy, which holds only in-frame ones; the method was immunoSEQ multiplex PCR. V, J and clone size reflect that table, while D and trimming were determined from the DNA. The repertoire includes around 620,000 clones, roughly 95% of them detected once, and about 0.11% sits in the top ten. The naive CD8 fraction comprised CD45RO-negative cells positively selected for CCR7 and excluded terminally differentiated effector memory CD45RA+ cells. This CDR3 is built from 13 residues. V was cut by 3 bases and J by 5 bases, with 10 bases left in between. Germline values: CDR1 MDHEN, CDR2 SYDVKM. Turning to this clone: Antigen: not known.

General study results and limits: Incomplete sequencing of sorted subsets was indicated by rarefaction despite large depth.

The V call is TRBV28, the J call TRBJ2-5; D call uncertain. The sequencing input was naive CD8+ T cells sorted from blood. This clonotype was sampled from a woman aged 30 to 39 in good health. For the CDR3, the DNA is TGTGCCAGCAGTTTTGTAGTTATGGAGACCCAGTACTTC. Protein sequence: CASSFVVMETQYF.